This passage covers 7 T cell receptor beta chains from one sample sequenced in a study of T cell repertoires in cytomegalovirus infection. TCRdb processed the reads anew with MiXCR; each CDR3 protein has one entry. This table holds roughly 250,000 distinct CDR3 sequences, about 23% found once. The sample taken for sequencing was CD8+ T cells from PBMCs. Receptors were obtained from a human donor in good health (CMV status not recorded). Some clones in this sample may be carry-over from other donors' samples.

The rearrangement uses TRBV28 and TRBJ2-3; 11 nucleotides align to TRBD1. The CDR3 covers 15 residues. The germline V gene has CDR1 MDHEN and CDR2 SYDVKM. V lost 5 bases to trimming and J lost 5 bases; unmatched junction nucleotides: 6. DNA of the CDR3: TGTGCCAGCAGTACTCCGGGACAGGGGGTAGATACGCAGTATTTT. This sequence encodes CASSTPGQGVDTQYF.

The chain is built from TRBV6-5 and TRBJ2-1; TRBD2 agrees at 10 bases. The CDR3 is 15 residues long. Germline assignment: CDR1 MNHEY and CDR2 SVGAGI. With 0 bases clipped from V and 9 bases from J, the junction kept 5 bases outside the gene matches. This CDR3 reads CASSYSSGGSFEQFF. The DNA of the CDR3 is TGTGCCAGCAGTTACTCTAGCGGGGGGTCTTTTGAGCAGTTCTTC.

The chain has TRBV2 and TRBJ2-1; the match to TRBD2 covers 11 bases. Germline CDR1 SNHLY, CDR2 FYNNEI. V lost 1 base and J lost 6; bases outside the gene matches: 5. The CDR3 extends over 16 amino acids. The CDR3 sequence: CASSEGIAGGGNEQFF. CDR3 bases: TGTGCCAGCAGTGAAGGGATAGCGGGGGGGGGCAATGAGCAGTTCTTC. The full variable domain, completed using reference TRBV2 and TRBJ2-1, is EPEVTQTPSHQVTQMGQEVILRCVPISNHLYFYWYRQILGQKVEFLVSFYNNEISEKSEIFDDQFSVERPDGSNFTLKIRSTKLEDSAMYFCASSEGIAGGGNEQFFGPGTRLTVL.

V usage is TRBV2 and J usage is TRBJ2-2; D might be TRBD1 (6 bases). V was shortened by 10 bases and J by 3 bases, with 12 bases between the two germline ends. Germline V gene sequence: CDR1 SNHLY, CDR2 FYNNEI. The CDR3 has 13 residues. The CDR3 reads CATRTGYTGELFF. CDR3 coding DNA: TGTGCCACCCGTACAGGGTACACCGGGGAGCTGTTTTTT.

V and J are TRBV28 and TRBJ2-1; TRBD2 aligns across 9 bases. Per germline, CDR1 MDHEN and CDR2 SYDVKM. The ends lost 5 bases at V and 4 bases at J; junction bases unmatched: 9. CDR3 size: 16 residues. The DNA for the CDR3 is TGTGCCAGCAGTCATACGACTAGCGGAATTTACAATGAGCAGTTCTTC. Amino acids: CASSHTTSGIYNEQFF.

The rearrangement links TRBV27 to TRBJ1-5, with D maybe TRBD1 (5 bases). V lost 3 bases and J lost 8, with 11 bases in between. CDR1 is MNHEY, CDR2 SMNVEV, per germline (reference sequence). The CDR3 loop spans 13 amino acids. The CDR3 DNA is TGTGCCAGCAGTTTGGGCAGGGATAAGCCCCAGCATTTT. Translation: CASSLGRDKPQHF.

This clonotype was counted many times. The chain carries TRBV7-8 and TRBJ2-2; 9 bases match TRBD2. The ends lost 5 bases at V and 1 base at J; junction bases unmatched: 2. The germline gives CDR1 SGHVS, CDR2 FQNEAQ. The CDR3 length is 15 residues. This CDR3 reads CASSRAGGNTGELFF. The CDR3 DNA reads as TGTGCCAGCAGCCGAGCGGGGGGGAACACCGGGGAGCTGTTTTTT. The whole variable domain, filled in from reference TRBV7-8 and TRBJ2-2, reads GAGVSQSPRYKVAKRGQDVALRCDPISGHVSLFWYQQALGQGPEFLTYFQNEAQLDKSGLPSDRFFAERPEGSVSTLKIQRTQQEDSAVYLCASSRAGGNTGELFFGEGSRLTVL.